This section outlines one T cell receptor beta chain sequence together with its context. In the authors' workflow: Amplified reference gene primers provided the basis for estimating nucleated cell counts. Measured with immunoSEQ multiplex PCR; TCRdb has only the in-frame clones, and not every one. D and trimming come from the DNA, and the V and J calls and clone size come from that table. Here the sample spans 72,000 or so clones, roughly 89% being singletons. The germline gives CDR1 MNHNS, CDR2 SASEGT. The V gene lost 0 bases and the J gene lost 3 bases, with 7 bases spanning the gap. The CDR3 loop spans 14 amino acids. The data belong to a study of blood T cell repertoires in COVID-19. Study-wide background: T cells, B-cell-depleted T cells, or PBMCs supplied cDNA or gDNA.

V gene TRBV6-1 combines with J gene TRBJ2-3, with D unresolved. The clonotype was recovered from a man between 60 and 75 years old with acute or convalescent COVID-19. Sequenced: peripheral blood. For the CDR3, the DNA is TGTGCCAGCAGTGAAGCGGCCACGACAGATACGCAGTATTTT. Amino acid sequence: CASSEAATTDTQYF.